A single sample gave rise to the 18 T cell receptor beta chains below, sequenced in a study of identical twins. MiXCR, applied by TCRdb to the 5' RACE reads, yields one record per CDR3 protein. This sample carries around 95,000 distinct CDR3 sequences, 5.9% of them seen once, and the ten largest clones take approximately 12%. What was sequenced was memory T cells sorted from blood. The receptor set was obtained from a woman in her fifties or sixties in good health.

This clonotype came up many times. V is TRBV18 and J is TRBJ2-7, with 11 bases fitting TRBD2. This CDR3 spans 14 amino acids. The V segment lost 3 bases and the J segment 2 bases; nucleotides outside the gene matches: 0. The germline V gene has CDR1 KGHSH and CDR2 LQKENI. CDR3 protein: CASSPTSGAYEQYF. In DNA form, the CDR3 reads TGTGCCAGCTCACCGACTAGCGGGGCCTACGAGCAGTACTTC.

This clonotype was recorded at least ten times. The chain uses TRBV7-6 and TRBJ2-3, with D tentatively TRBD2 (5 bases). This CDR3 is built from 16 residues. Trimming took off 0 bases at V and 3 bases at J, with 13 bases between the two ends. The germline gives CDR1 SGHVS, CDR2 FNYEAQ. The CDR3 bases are TGTGCCAGCAGCTTAGCTGACTTAGGGAGTACAGATACGCAGTATTTT. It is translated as CASSLADLGSTDTQYF.

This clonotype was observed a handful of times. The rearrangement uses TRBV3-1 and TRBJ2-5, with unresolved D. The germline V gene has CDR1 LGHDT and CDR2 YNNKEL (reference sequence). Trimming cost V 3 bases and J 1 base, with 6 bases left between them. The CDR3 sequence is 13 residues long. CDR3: CASSHQAQETQYF. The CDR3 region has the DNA TGTGCCAGCAGCCATCAGGCCCAAGAGACCCAGTACTTC.

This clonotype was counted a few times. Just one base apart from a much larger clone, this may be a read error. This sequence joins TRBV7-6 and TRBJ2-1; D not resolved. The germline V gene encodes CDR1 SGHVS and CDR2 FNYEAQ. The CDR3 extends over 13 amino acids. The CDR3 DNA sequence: TGTGCCAGCTGCTTATTTGGTGACGGTGAGCAGTTCTTC. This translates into CASCLFGDGEQFF.

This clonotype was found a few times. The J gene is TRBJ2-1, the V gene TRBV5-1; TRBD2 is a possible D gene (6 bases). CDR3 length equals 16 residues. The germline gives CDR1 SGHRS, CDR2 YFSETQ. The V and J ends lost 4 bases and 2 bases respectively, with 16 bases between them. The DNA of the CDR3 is TGCGCCAGCAGCAGGGCCGGCGGGAACACCTACAATGAGCAGTTCTTC. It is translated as CASSRAGGNTYNEQFF.

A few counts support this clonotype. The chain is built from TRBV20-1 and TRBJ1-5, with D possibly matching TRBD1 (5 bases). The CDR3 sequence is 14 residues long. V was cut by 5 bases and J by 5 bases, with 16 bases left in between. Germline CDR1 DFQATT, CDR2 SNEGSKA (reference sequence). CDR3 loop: CSASGTWHDQPQHF. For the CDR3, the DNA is TGCAGTGCTTCCGGGACCTGGCACGATCAGCCCCAGCATTTT.

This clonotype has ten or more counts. The CDR3 loop is CASKPSRSYEQYF. CDR3 sequence (DNA): TGTGCCAGCAAACCGTCCAGGTCTTACGAGCAGTACTTC. The V gene is TRBV7-8, the J gene TRBJ2-7, with no clear D. With 7 bases removed from V and 4 bases from J, the gap between germline ends came to 14 bases. Germline loops: CDR1 SGHVS, CDR2 FQNEAQ. The CDR3 runs 13 residues. The variable domain in full, with the rest retrieved from reference TRBV7-8 and TRBJ2-7, is GAGVSQSPRYKVAKRGQDVALRCDPISGHVSLFWYQQALGQGPEFLTYFQNEAQLDKSGLPSDRFFAERPEGSVSTLKIQRTQQEDSAVYLCASKPSRSYEQYFGPGTRLTVT.

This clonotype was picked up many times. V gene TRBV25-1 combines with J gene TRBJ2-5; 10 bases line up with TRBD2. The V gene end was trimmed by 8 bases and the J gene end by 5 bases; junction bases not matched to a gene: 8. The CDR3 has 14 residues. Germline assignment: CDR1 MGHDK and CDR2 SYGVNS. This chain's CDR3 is CASQGTSDIETQYF. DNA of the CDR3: TGTGCCAGCCAGGGGACTAGCGACATCGAGACCCAGTACTTC.

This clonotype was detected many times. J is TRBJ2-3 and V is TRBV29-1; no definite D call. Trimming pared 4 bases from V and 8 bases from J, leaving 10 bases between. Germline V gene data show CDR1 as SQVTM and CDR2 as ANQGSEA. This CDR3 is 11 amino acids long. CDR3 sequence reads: CSVAGGLTQYF. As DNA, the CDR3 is TGCAGCGTTGCTGGTGGTCTTACGCAGTATTTT.

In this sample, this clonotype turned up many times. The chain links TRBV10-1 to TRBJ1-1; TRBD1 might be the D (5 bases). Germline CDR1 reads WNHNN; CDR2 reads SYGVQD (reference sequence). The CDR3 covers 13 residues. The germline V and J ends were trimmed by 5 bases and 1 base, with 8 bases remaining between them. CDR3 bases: TGCGCCAGCAGTTCTGGGGCGAACACTGAAGCTTTCTTT. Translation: CASSSGANTEAFF.

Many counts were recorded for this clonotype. CDR3 nucleotide sequence: TGTGCCACGGGGCGGACCTACAATGAGCAGTTCTTC. As protein: CATGRTYNEQFF. V is TRBV25-1 and J is TRBJ2-1, with D perhaps matching TRBD1 or TRBD2 (5 bases each). V was shortened by 10 bases and J by 2 bases, with 9 bases between the two germline ends. The CDR3 extends over 12 amino acids. CDR1 and CDR2 from the germline V gene are MGHDK and SYGVNS.

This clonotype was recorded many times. CDR3 sequence: CASSLSPGTDYGYTF. The CDR3 nucleotides read TGTGCCAGCAGCTTATCCCCCGGGACGGATTATGGCTACACCTTC. This chain connects TRBV7-3 to TRBJ1-2; the D gene is possibly TRBD1 (5 bases). The length of the CDR3 is 15 residues. V shed 2 bases and J shed 5 bases, with 15 bases lying between them. The germline V gene has CDR1 SGHTA and CDR2 FQGTGA.

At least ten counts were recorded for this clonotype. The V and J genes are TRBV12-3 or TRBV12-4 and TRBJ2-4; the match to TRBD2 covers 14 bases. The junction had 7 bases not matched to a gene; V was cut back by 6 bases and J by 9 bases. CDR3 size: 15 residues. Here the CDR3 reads CASRGLAGVGGIQYF. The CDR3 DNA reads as TGTGCCAGCAGGGGACTAGCGGGAGTGGGAGGCATTCAGTACTTC.

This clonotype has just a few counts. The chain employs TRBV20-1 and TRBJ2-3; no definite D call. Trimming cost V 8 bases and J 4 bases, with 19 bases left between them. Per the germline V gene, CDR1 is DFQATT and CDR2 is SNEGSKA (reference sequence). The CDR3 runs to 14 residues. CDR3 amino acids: CSTNEFGWADTQYF. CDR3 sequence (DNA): TGCAGTACCAACGAGTTTGGATGGGCAGATACGCAGTATTTT.

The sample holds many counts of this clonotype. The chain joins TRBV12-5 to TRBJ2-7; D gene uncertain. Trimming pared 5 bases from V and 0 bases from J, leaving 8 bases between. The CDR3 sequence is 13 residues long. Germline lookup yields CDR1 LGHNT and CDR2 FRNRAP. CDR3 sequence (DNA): TGTGCTAGTGGTAAAGACGTCTCCTACGAGCAGTACGTC. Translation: CASGKDVSYEQYV.

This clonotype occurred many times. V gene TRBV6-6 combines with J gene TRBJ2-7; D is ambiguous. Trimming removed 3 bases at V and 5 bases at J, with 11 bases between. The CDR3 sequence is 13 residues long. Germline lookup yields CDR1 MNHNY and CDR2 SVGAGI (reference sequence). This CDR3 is CASSYRSNDEQYV. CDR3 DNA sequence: TGTGCCAGCAGTTATAGGAGTAACGACGAGCAGTACGTC.

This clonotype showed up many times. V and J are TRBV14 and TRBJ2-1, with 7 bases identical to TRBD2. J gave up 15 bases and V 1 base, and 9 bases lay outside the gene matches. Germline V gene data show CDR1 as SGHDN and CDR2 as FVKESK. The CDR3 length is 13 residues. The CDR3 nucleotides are TGTGCCAGCAGCCAAGGTACAGCGGGAAGGGGGTTCTTC. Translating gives CASSQGTAGRGFF.

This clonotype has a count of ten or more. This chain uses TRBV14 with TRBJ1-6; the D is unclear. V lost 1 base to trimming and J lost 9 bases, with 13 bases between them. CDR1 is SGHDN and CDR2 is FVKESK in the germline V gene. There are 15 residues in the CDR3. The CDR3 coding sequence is TGTGCCAGCAGCCAAGGCGTTGCACCCAGTTCACCCCTCCACTTT. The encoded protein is CASSQGVAPSSPLHF. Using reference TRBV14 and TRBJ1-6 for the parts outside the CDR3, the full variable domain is EAGVTQFPSHSVIEKGQTVTLRCDPISGHDNLYWYRRVMGKEIKFLLHFVKESKQDESGMPNNRFLAERTGGTYSTLKVQPAELEDSGVYFCASSQGVAPSSPLHFGNGTRLTVT.